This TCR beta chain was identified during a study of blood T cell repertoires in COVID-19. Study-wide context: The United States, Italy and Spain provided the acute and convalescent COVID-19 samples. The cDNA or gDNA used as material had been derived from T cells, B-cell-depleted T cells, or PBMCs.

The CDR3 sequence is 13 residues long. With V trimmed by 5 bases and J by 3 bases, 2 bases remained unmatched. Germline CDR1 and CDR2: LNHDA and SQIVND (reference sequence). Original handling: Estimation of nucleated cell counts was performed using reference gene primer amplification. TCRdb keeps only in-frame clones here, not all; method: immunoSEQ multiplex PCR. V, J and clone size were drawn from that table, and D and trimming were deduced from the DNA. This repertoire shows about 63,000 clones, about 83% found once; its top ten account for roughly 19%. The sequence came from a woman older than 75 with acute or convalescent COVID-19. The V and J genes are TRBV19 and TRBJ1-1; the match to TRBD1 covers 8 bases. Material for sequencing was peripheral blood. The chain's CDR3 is CASSLQGDTEAFF. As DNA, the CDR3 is TGTGCCAGTAGTCTACAGGGGGACACTGAAGCTTTCTTT.